This T cell receptor (beta chain) appears in the sequencing data of a study of T cell repertoires in cytomegalovirus infection. Study-wide points: The response measured ex vivo was dominated by TCR beta clonotypes (HLA-C-restricted and CMV-specific).

On this clonotype: Its antigen remains unknown.

TCRdb used MiXCR to reprocess the reads, holding one entry per CDR3 protein. The sample lists about 600,000 distinct CDR3 sequences; approximately 24% were seen once. Germline V gene data show CDR1 as KGHDR and CDR2 as SFDVKD. The V end was cut by 9 bases, the J end by 1 base, with 11 bases between. There are 13 residues in the CDR3. The sequenced sample consisted of CD8+ T cells from PBMCs. The TCR comes from a human donor in good health (CMV status not recorded). Some clones in this sample may be carry-over from other donors' samples. This chain joins TRBV24-1 and TRBJ2-5; the D gene is possibly TRBD2 (6 bases). CDR3 sequence reads: CATGGNGQETQYF. CDR3 coding DNA: TGTGCCACCGGGGGGAACGGCCAAGAGACCCAGTACTTC.